The text below deals with one T cell receptor (beta chain). The entry originates in a study of blood T cell repertoires in COVID-19. Sequencing was performed with immunoSEQ multiplex PCR; in TCRdb, only in-frame clones are kept and a portion is missing. The sample includes 310,000 or so clones, 80% to 90% of them seen just once. The study recruited people aged roughly 18 to 89 years across under 25 US areas. Assignments of participants to cohorts depended upon their own reported clinical history. Donors of Cohort 3 who recovered were those that had two negative PCRs, clearance, or symptom resolution. This CDR3 region has 13 residues. Trimming cost V 8 bases and J 4 bases; bases outside gene matches: 2. The germline CDR1 and CDR2 sequences are ENHRY and SYGVKD.

This chain joins TRBV10-3 and TRBJ1-3; 10 bases are shared with TRBD1. The sequence came from a woman younger than 35 who had recovered from COVID-19. Sequencing input: PBMCs or T cells enriched from blood (not recorded which). The CDR3 DNA reads as TGTGCCATCGGACAGGGGGGCGGAAACACCATATATTTT. This encodes CAIGQGGGNTIYF.